The 28 T cell receptor beta chains reported below all come from one sample, sequenced in a study of blood T cell repertoires in COVID-19. Clones were sequenced by immunoSEQ multiplex PCR, and TCRdb holds only the in-frame ones, with some missing. The sample yields 35,000 to 50,000 clones, approximately 89% seen once. Sequencing was carried out using peripheral blood. Receptors were obtained from a man between 60 and 75 years old with acute or convalescent COVID-19.

This clone was found once. V is TRBV5-1 and J is TRBJ2-1; weak D call: TRBD1 (5 bases). This CDR3 has 11 residues. Germline CDR1 is SGHRS and CDR2 is YFSETQ. V gave up 1 base and J gave up 9 bases, with 5 bases separating them. The CDR3 region is CASSLRGEQFF. CDR3 DNA sequence: TGCGCCAGCAGCTTGAGGGGTGAGCAGTTCTTC.

The chain has TRBV27 and TRBJ1-1, with 8 bases identical to TRBD1. CDR3 size: 14 residues. Germline V gives CDR1 MNHEY, CDR2 SMNVEV (reference sequence). With V trimmed by 3 bases and J by 4 bases, 4 bases remained unmatched. The CDR3 DNA sequence: TGTGCCAGCAGTTTTCAGACAGGGGCCACTGAAGCTTTCTTT. Its translation: CASSFQTGATEAFF.

The chain carries TRBV4-2 and TRBJ2-3, with 12 nucleotides matching TRBD1. There are 15 residues in the CDR3. The V and J ends lost 1 base and 9 bases, in that order; junction bases with no gene match: 5. The germline CDR1 and CDR2 sequences are LGHNA and YNFKEQ. In nucleotides, the CDR3 is TGTGCCAGCAGCCAAGCCCGGGACAGGGGGCAAACGCAGTATTTT. It is translated as CASSQARDRGQTQYF.

This clone has just a few counts. J is TRBJ2-2 and V is TRBV6-5, with 10 bases aligning to TRBD1. Germline loops: CDR1 MNHEY, CDR2 SVGAGI. V was pared by 6 bases and J by 6 bases, with 7 bases of the junction left unmatched. The CDR3 is made up of 15 amino acids. Written as DNA, the CDR3 is TGTGCCAGCAGCTTGGGACAGGGGATTCCCGGGGAGCTGTTTTTT. Protein product: CASSLGQGIPGELFF.

The chain employs TRBV28 and TRBJ1-5, with 8 nucleotides matching TRBD1. J was trimmed by 3 bases and V by 6 bases; bases with no gene match: 7. CDR3 size: 15 residues. CDR1 is MDHEN and CDR2 is SYDVKM in the germline V gene. CDR3 bases: TGTGCCAGCAGGTCTACAGGGGGACCCAATCAGCCCCAGCATTTT. As protein: CASRSTGGPNQPQHF.

This clone appeared a few times. The CDR3: CASSGQSNSPLHF. The CDR3 region has the DNA TGTGCCAGCAGCGGACAGAGCAATTCACCCCTCCACTTT. This chain connects TRBV6-5 to TRBJ1-6, with D possibly being TRBD1 (6 bases). CDR3 size: 13 residues. Per germline, CDR1 MNHEY and CDR2 SVGAGI. V lost 6 bases to trimming and J lost 7 bases, with 10 bases between them.

This chain joins TRBV25-1 and TRBJ2-5; a possible D gene is TRBD1 (5 bases). Germline assignment: CDR1 MGHDK and CDR2 SYGVNS. The CDR3 contains 17 residues. The V end was cut by 3 bases, the J end by 0 bases, with 17 bases between. DNA for the CDR3: TGTGCCAGCAGTGATTCGAGGACAAGGAAGGACCAAGAGACCCAGTACTTC. This translates into CASSDSRTRKDQETQYF.

The chain has TRBV7-2 and TRBJ1-2; D perhaps matches TRBD1 (5 bases). The CDR3 totals 14 residues. The V end was cut by 5 bases, the J end by 7 bases, with 17 bases between. In germline, CDR1 is SGHTA, CDR2 FQGNSA. CDR3 coding DNA: TGTGCCAGCAGCATTAGGGGCCAGGGTGCTGGCTACACCTTC. It specifies CASSIRGQGAGYTF.

The rearrangement uses TRBV9 and TRBJ1-3, with a tentative D call TRBD1 (5 bases). The ends were cut back, 5 bases at V and 0 bases at J, with 15 bases in the middle. CDR3 length equals 16 residues. Germline CDR1 and CDR2: SGDLS and YYNGEE. The CDR3 nucleotides are TGTGCCAGCAGTAGGGAGGGGACTCCCTCTGGAAACACCATATATTTT. Encoded protein: CASSREGTPSGNTIYF.

This sequence joins TRBV3-1 (or the pseudogene TRBV3-2) and TRBJ1-3; 7 bases align to TRBD1. This CDR3 comprises 14 residues. CDR1 and CDR2 from the germline V gene are LGHDT and YNNKEL (reference sequence). The V segment lost 4 bases and the J segment 3 bases; nucleotides outside the gene matches: 3. In DNA, the CDR3 is TGTGCCAGCAGCCCGACAGGGTATGGAAACACCATATATTTT. The encoded protein is CASSPTGYGNTIYF.

The J gene is TRBJ2-1, the V gene TRBV3-1 (or the pseudogene TRBV3-2); 11 bases are a match to TRBD2. Trimming took 0 bases from V and 9 from J; bases not matched to a gene: 4. This CDR3 is built from 15 residues. CDR1 is LGHDT and CDR2 is YNNKEL in the germline V gene (reference sequence). The CDR3 DNA is TGTGCCAGCAGCCAAGATATGACTAGCGGGATTGAGCAGTTCTTC. It yields the protein CASSQDMTSGIEQFF.

This clone has just a few counts. This chain links TRBV30 with TRBJ2-5; no clear D. The CDR3 is 13 residues long. V was shortened by 0 bases and J by 5 bases, with 10 bases between the two germline ends. CDR1 is GTSNPN and CDR2 is SVGIG in the germline V gene (reference sequence). CDR3 protein: CAWSVGPWETQYF. The CDR3 DNA sequence: TGTGCCTGGAGTGTGGGCCCTTGGGAGACCCAGTACTTC.

The rearrangement joins TRBV9 to TRBJ2-3; TRBD2 aligns across 9 bases. This CDR3 contains 15 residues. V dropped 4 bases and J dropped 2; count of bases not matched to a gene: 5. Per germline, CDR1 SGDLS and CDR2 YYNGEE. The CDR3 sequence is CASSWASGNTDTQYF. Here the CDR3 DNA reads TGTGCCAGCAGCTGGGCTAGCGGGAACACAGATACGCAGTATTTT.

V and J are TRBV7-2 and TRBJ1-1; 10 bases map to TRBD1. Unmatched junction bases numbered 9, after V lost 5 bases and J lost 3 bases. The germline V gene encodes CDR1 SGHTA and CDR2 FQGNSA. CDR3 length: 16 residues. The CDR3 DNA reads as TGTGCCAGCAGCCCCCCCTGGGGGACAGGGGACACTGAAGCTTTCTTT. Translation gives CASSPPWGTGDTEAFF.

The chain combines TRBV2 with TRBJ1-2, with TRBD1 matching over 9 bases. The CDR3 is 13 residues long. J gave up 7 bases and V 8 bases, and 8 bases lay outside the gene matches. Germline V gives CDR1 SNHLY, CDR2 FYNNEI. CDR3 nucleotides: TGTGCCAGCGGCGGGACAGGGATGTTTGGCTACACCTTC. It is translated as CASGGTGMFGYTF.

The rearrangement joins TRBV2 to TRBJ2-1; the match to TRBD2 covers 7 bases. V was pared by 8 bases and J by 7 bases, with 5 bases of the junction left unmatched. CDR1 and CDR2 from the germline V gene are SNHLY and FYNNEI. The CDR3 contains 12 residues. In nucleotides, the CDR3 is TGTGCCAGCCGGGGGGAGTTTAATGAGCAGTTCTTC. It codes for CASRGEFNEQFF.

This rearrangement joins TRBV18 to TRBJ2-2; 10 bases agree with TRBD2. V trimming: 1 base; J trimming: 6 bases; junction bases outside the gene matches: 8. CDR3 size: 17 residues. Germline CDR1 reads KGHSH; CDR2 reads LQKENI. In DNA, the CDR3 is TGTGCCAGCTCACCACTTTCTAGCGGGAGTAGCGCCGGGGAGCTGTTTTTT. Protein sequence: CASSPLSSGSSAGELFF.

The chain couples TRBV5-1 to TRBJ1-1, with 7 bases aligning to TRBD1. Looked up from germline, CDR1 is SGHRS and CDR2 is YFSETQ. J lost 3 bases, V lost 0 bases, and 8 bases had no gene match. The CDR3 is made up of 16 amino acids. The CDR3 is CASSLGQGSGYTEAFF. CDR3 nucleotide sequence: TGCGCCAGCAGCTTGGGACAGGGAAGCGGGTACACTGAAGCTTTCTTT.

This clone was detected a few times. The J gene is TRBJ2-7, the V gene TRBV27, with D possibly being TRBD2 (5 bases). Trimming removed 5 bases at V and 3 bases at J, with 17 bases between. Germline V gives CDR1 MNHEY, CDR2 SMNVEV (reference sequence). The CDR3 has 15 amino acids. CDR3 nucleotides: TGTGCCAGCAGTCCGGGGTCAAAAAATAACTACGAGCAGTACTTC. Translation gives CASSPGSKNNYEQYF.

The chain employs TRBV4-3 and TRBJ2-2; tentatively, D is TRBD2 (6 bases). The CDR3 extends over 17 amino acids. V shed 0 bases and J shed 3 bases, with 14 bases lying between them. The germline CDR1 and CDR2 sequences are LGHNA and YSLEER. The CDR3 protein is CASSQEVGGTYTGELFF. CDR3 DNA sequence: TGCGCCAGCAGCCAAGAAGTAGGCGGGACCTACACCGGGGAGCTGTTTTTT.

The V and J genes are TRBV25-1 and TRBJ1-2; TRBD1 agrees at 7 bases. CDR3 size: 15 residues. Germline V gene sequence: CDR1 MGHDK, CDR2 SYGVNS. V gave up 4 bases and J gave up 7 bases; unmatched junction bases: 12. The CDR3 loop reads CASSGDRVILGGYTF. DNA for the CDR3: TGTGCCAGCAGTGGCGACAGGGTTATTCTTGGTGGCTACACCTTC.

The chain joins TRBV18 to TRBJ1-2; D remains ambiguous. V was clipped by 6 bases and J by 7 bases, with 15 bases between them. The CDR3 sequence is 13 residues long. Germline CDR1 is KGHSH and CDR2 is LQKENI. CDR3 sequence reads: CASSPTGNGGYTF. CDR3 in DNA: TGTGCCAGCTCTCCAACCGGGAACGGTGGCTACACCTTC.

This clone has a handful of counts. The rearrangement joins TRBV5-5 to TRBJ1-2; TRBD1 is a possible D gene (5 bases). V lost 2 bases and J 2 bases, leaving 13 bases between the germline ends. Germline loops: CDR1 SGHKS, CDR2 YYEKEE (reference sequence). The CDR3 covers 15 residues. CDR3: CASSFGGTENYGYTF. The CDR3 DNA follows: TGTGCCAGCAGCTTTGGGGGGACTGAGAACTATGGCTACACCTTC.

This chain uses TRBV2 with TRBJ2-3; a possible D gene is TRBD2 (5 bases). With 8 bases removed from V and 3 bases from J, the gap between germline ends came to 15 bases. Germline CDR1 SNHLY, CDR2 FYNNEI. The CDR3 length is 14 residues. CDR3 nucleotides: TGTGCCAGCTCCCTTGGGCCGGGGACAGATACGCAGTATTTT. Protein product: CASSLGPGTDTQYF.

V gene TRBV21-1 combines with J gene TRBJ1-1; TRBD1, the table's D call, was not compared with the DNA. TRBV21-1 constitutes a pseudogene. This CDR3 is built from 16 residues. The CDR3 is CASTGTGGLENTEAFF. The CDR3 DNA reads as TGTGCCAGCACAGGGACAGGGGGTTTGGAGAACACTGAAGCTTTCTTT.

V and J are TRBV7-9 and TRBJ2-6; D uncertain. The ends were cut back, 3 bases at V and 0 bases at J, with 9 bases in the middle. Germline V gives CDR1 SEHNR, CDR2 FQNEAQ (reference sequence). The CDR3 extends over 16 amino acids. CDR3 in amino acids: CASSFQRSSGANVLTF. The DNA of the CDR3 is TGTGCCAGCAGCTTCCAGCGAAGCTCTGGGGCCAACGTCCTGACTTTC. Drawing the rest from reference TRBV7-9 and TRBJ2-6, the complete variable domain is DTGVSQNPRHKITKRGQNVTFRCDPISEHNRLYWYRQTLGQGPEFLTYFQNEAQLEKSRLLSDRFSAERPKGSFSTLEIQRTEQGDSAMYLCASSFQRSSGANVLTFGAGSRLTVL.

V and J are TRBV3-1 (or the pseudogene TRBV3-2) and TRBJ2-5; tentatively, D is TRBD2 (6 bases). V dropped 3 bases and J dropped 3 bases, with 11 bases sitting between them. The CDR3 is made up of 14 amino acids. Per the germline V gene, CDR1 is LGHDT and CDR2 is YNNKEL (reference sequence). The DNA for the CDR3 is TGTGCCAGCAGCCAGCCGGGACTTAAAGAGACCCAGTACTTC. Translated, it gives CASSQPGLKETQYF.

The V call is TRBV6-5, the J call TRBJ2-3, with TRBD2 matching 8 bases. This CDR3 region has 15 residues. Germline CDR1 and CDR2: MNHEY and SVGAGI. Trimming at V came to 5 bases and at J to 1 base, leaving 5 bases not matched to a gene. CDR3 DNA: TGTGCCAGCAGTCTTGCGGGGGGCGGCACAGATACGCAGTATTTT. It encodes CASSLAGGGTDTQYF.